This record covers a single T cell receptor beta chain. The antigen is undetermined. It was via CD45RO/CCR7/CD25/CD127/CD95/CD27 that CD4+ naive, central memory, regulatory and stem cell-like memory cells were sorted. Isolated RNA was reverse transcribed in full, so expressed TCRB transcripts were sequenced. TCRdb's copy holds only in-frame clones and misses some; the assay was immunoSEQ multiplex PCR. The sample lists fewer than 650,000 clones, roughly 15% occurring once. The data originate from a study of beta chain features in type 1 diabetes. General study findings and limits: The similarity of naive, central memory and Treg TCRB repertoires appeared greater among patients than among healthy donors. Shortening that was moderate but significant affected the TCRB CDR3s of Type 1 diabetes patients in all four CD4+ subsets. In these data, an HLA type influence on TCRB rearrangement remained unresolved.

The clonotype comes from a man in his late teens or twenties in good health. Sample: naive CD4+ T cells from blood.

The DNA for the CDR3 is TGTGCCAGTAGTATGACCTCCTACGAGCAGTACTTC. Residues: CASSMTSYEQYF. V and J are TRBV19 and TRBJ2-7; D uncertain. Trimming removed 3 bases at V and 0 bases at J, with 3 bases between. Germline V lookup: CDR1 LNHDA, CDR2 SQIVND (reference sequence). The CDR3 sequence is 12 residues long.